This T cell receptor (beta chain) was captured by sequencing in a study of beta chain features in type 1 diabetes. To note about this clone: Its target is not known.

Findings and limits, study-wide: There was a moderate but significant shortening of TCRB CDR3s in all four CD4+ subsets of Type 1 diabetes patients.

Per donor, one heparinised blood draw averaged approximately 110 mL. CD4+ naive, central memory, regulatory and stem cell-like memory subsets were isolated by sorting on CD45RO/CCR7/CD25/CD127/CD95/CD27. Investigators reverse transcribed all isolated RNA, so they sequenced expressed TCRB transcripts. There were some 3.6 million reads on average in the naive, central memory and regulatory T cell samples. The data were produced by immunoSEQ multiplex PCR, yet TCRdb's version contains in-frame clones alone and is incomplete. This sample yields 500,000 to 650,000 clones, of which 12% are seen a single time; roughly 0.12% belongs to the top ten. The CDR3 runs to 13 residues. V shed 5 bases, J shed 3 bases, and the junction held 3 bases outside the gene matches. CDR1 LNHDA and CDR2 SQIVND come from the germline V gene (reference sequence).

Material for sequencing was naive CD4+ T cells from blood. This chain connects TRBV19 to TRBJ1-2, with 7 nucleotides matching TRBD1. The sequence came from a man aged 25 to 45 with type 1 diabetes. The CDR3 DNA reads as TGTGCCAGTAGTGAGGGACAGTACTATGGCTACACCTTC. Translated: CASSEGQYYGYTF. The variable domain in full, completed from reference TRBV19 and TRBJ1-2, reads DGGITQSPKYLFRKEGQNVTLSCEQNLNHDAMYWYRQDPGQGLRLIYYSQIVNDFQKGDIAEGYSVSREKKESFPLTVTSAQKNPTAFYLCASSEGQYYGYTFGSGTRLTVV.